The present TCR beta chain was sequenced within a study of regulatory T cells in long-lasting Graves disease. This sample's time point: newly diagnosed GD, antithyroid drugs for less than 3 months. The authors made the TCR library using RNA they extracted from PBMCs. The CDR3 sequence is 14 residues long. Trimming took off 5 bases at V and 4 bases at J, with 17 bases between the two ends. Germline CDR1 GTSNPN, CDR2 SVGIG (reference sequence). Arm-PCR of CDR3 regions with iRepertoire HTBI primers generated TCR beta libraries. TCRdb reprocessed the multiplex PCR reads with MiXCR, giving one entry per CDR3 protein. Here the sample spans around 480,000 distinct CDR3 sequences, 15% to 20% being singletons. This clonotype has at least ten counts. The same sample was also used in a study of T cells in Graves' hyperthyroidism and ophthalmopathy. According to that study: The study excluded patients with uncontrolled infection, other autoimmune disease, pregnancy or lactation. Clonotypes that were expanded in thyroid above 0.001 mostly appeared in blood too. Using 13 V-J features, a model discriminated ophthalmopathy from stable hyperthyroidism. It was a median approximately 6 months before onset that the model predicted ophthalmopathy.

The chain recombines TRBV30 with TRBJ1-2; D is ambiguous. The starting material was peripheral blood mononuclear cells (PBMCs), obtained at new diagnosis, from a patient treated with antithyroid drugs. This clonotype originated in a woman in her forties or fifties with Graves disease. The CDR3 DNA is TGTGCCTGGTCGGCACTTTCAACTGCCTATGGCTACACCTTC. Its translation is CAWSALSTAYGYTF.